This T cell receptor beta chain derives from a study of glioma-infiltrating T cells. Across the whole study: Low-grade gliomas were grade II; glioblastomas were grade IV at initial diagnosis. Study-wide points: A blood CDR3 motif signature was depleted in highly divergent patients.

Notes on this clonotype: No antigen is known for it.

Amplification of TCR alpha and beta CDR3 regions from RNA used iRepertoire nested multiplex PCR. Each CDR3 protein gets one entry after TCRdb re-called the multiplex PCR reads with MiXCR. The sample has a few hundred thousand distinct CDR3 sequences, 41% seen once. Sequenced: glioma tissue, nonneoplastic brain tissue, or PBMCs (not recorded which). The sequence came from a human donor with low-grade glioma or glioblastoma, undergoing nonglioma brain surgery, or in good health (not recorded which).

This chain's CDR3 is CASSPRTGRFTDTQYF. In nucleotides, the CDR3 is TGTGCCAGCAGTCCTAGGACAGGTAGGTTCACAGATACGCAGTATTTT. The gene calls are TRBV28 and TRBJ2-3; TRBD1 agrees at 7 bases. Germline lookup yields CDR1 MDHEN and CDR2 SYDVKM. The CDR3 sequence is 16 residues long. J was trimmed by 2 bases and V by 5 bases; bases with no gene match: 10.